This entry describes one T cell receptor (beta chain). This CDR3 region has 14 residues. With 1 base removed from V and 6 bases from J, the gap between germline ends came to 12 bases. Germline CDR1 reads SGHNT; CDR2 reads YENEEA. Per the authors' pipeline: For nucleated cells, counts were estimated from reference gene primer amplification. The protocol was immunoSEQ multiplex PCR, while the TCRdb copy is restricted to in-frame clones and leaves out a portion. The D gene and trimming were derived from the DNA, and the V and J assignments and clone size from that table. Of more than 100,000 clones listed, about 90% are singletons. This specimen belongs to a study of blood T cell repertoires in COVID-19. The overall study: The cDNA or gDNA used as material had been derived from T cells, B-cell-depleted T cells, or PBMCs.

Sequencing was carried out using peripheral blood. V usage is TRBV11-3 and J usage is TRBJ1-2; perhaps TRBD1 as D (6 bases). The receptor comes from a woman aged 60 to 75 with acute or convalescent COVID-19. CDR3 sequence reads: CASSLGQGLDGYTF. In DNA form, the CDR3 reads TGTGCCAGCAGCTTAGGGCAGGGGTTGGATGGCTACACCTTC.